These T cell receptor beta chains were read from a single sample in a study of vaccination and CD4 T cells after COVID-19. These TCRs are of unknown antigen specificity. TCRdb re-derived calls from the PCR reads in MiXCR, one entry per CDR3 protein. The table includes around 13,000 distinct CDR3 sequences, 25% to 35% detected once. Material for sequencing was CD4+ T cells from blood, cultured in vitro. The receptors here all came from a human donor who had recovered from COVID-19. Both conserved end residues are part of each CDR3. A D gene is named only where the DNA matches it firmly. Where a row states a size, it is once, few, many or the class of an expanded clone; other rows omit it.

abundance	j_gene	d_gene	v_gene	CDR3aa	CDR3nt
.	TRBJ2-5	.	TRBV11-3	CASKRARGETQYF	TGTGCCAGCAAGCGGGCCAGAGGGGAGACCCAGTACTTC
.	TRBJ2-1	TRBD1	TRBV20-1	CSASLRDRGGDEQFF	TGCAGTGCTAGTCTTCGGGACAGGGGGGGAGATGAGCAGTTCTTC
.	TRBJ1-1	.	TRBV5-1	CASSLGNGKLNTEAFF	TGCGCCAGCAGCTTGGGAAACGGGAAATTGAACACTGAAGCTTTCTTT
few	TRBJ2-1	TRBD2	TRBV19	CASTSGAYNEQFF	TGTGCCAGTACTAGCGGGGCATACAATGAGCAGTTCTTC
few	TRBJ2-7	TRBD1	TRBV23-1	CASSQEHTGGAEEQYF	TGCGCCAGCAGTCAAGAACATACAGGGGGCGCGGAGGAGCAGTACTTC
.	TRBJ2-2	.	TRBV12-3/TRBV12-4	CASSLGQSTGELFF	TGTGCCAGCAGTTTAGGGCAGTCAACCGGGGAGCTGTTTTTT
few	TRBJ1-1	.	TRBV7-2	CASSLVGGLNTEAFF	TGTGCCAGCAGCCTGGTAGGCGGGTTGAACACTGAAGCTTTCTTT
.	TRBJ2-5	TRBD1	TRBV11-1	CASSRTGGKSQYF	TGTGCCAGCAGCAGGACAGGGGGGAAGTCCCAGTACTTC
.	TRBJ2-5	TRBD2	TRBV11-2	CASSLGGGPQETQYF	TGTGCCAGCAGCTTAGGCGGGGGGCCCCAAGAGACCCAGTACTTC
few	TRBJ2-2	TRBD1	TRBV12-3/TRBV12-4	CASTPDRARNTGELFF	TGTGCCAGCACCCCGGACAGGGCGAGGAACACCGGGGAGCTGTTTTTT
.	TRBJ2-3	.	TRBV10-3	CAISELFFPGQDTDTQYF	TGTGCCATCAGTGAGTTATTTTTCCCCGGACAAGATACAGATACGCAGTATTTT
few	TRBJ1-2	.	TRBV5-1	CASSLGSYGYTF	TGCGCCAGCAGCTTGGGGTCCTATGGCTACACCTTC
.	TRBJ2-7	.	TRBV7-8	CASRPQKAVTYEQYF	TGTGCCAGCAGACCACAGAAGGCTGTTACCTACGAGCAGTACTTC
.	TRBJ2-3	.	TRBV6-5	CASSYSASVTDTQYF	TGTGCCAGCAGTTACTCGGCTAGTGTCACAGATACGCAGTATTTT
few	TRBJ1-6	.	TRBV12-3/TRBV12-4	CASSLGGRNSPLHF	TGTGCCAGCAGTTTGGGGGGGCGGAATTCACCCCTCCACTTT
few	TRBJ1-3	TRBD1	TRBV7-2	CASSYRGAGNTIYF	TGTGCCAGCAGCTACAGGGGTGCTGGAAACACCATATATTTT
few	TRBJ1-2	TRBD1	TRBV7-2	CASSLRVQGGYGYTF	TGTGCCAGCAGCTTACGAGTACAGGGGGGCTATGGCTACACCTTC
.	TRBJ2-7	TRBD2	TRBV20-1	CSASPGSGGTYEQYF	TGCAGTGCTAGCCCGGGTAGCGGGGGAACCTACGAGCAGTACTTC
few	TRBJ2-7	.	TRBV27	CASNQAEGHEQYF	TGTGCCAGCAACCAAGCGGAGGGGCACGAGCAGTACTTC
few	TRBJ1-2	TRBD1	TRBV7-6	CASSPDRDYGYTF	TGTGCCAGCAGCCCCGACAGGGACTATGGCTACACCTTC
.	TRBJ2-6	.	TRBV5-4	CASSPGRLVSSGANVLTF	TGTGCCAGCAGCCCGGGACGCCTAGTGAGCTCTGGGGCCAACGTCCTGACTTTC
.	TRBJ2-7	.	TRBV7-8	CASSLGSPTYEQYF	TGTGCCAGCAGCTTAGGCTCTCCCACCTACGAGCAGTACTTC
few	TRBJ1-2	TRBD1	TRBV27	CASSQGTGGYGYTF	TGTGCCAGCAGTCAAGGGACAGGGGGTTATGGCTACACCTTC
.	TRBJ2-4	TRBD1	TRBV19	CASRTTGRAKNIQYF	TGTGCCAGTAGGACGACAGGGCGAGCCAAAAACATTCAGTACTTC